These 27 T cell receptor beta chains originate from one sample sequenced in a study of cytomegalovirus exposure and HLA in healthy donors. The PCR made use of 60 Vbeta and 13 Jbeta primers. Profiling relied on immunoSEQ multiplex PCR, and the TCRdb table lists in-frame clones only, not all of them. The top ten hold about 2.2% of the sample, which has 99,000 or so clones, about 81% seen once. Sequenced material: PBMCs. Receptor source: a young man in good health and CMV-seronegative.

The chain recombines TRBV5-1 with TRBJ2-7; a weak D match, TRBD1 (5 bases). Per the germline V gene, CDR1 is SGHRS and CDR2 is YFSETQ. Trimming stripped 1 base from V and 1 base from J, with 6 bases between. This CDR3 is built from 13 residues. CDR3: CASSLQGSYEQYF. In DNA form, the CDR3 reads TGCGCCAGCAGCTTGCAGGGATCCTACGAGCAGTACTTC.

Comments on this clone: Distinct nucleotide sequences in the sample also encode this CDR3. The rearrangement uses TRBV5-1 and TRBJ1-6; D might be TRBD1 (6 bases). The CDR3 has 14 residues. The ends were cut back, 4 bases at V and 5 bases at J, with 10 bases in the middle. In germline, CDR1 is SGHRS, CDR2 YFSETQ. CDR3 residues: CASSQGQDNSPLHF. The CDR3, as DNA: TGCGCCAGCAGCCAGGGACAAGATAATTCACCCCTCCACTTT.

This clone has only one observation. The sample carries other DNA sequences with the same CDR3. This rearrangement joins TRBV30 to TRBJ2-3; no reliable D call. The CDR3 sequence is 12 residues long. Trimming shortened V by 0 bases and J by 3 bases, and 4 bases separated the two germline ends. The germline V gene encodes CDR1 GTSNPN and CDR2 SVGIG (reference sequence). In DNA, the CDR3 is TGTGCCTGGAGTGTACTGACAGATACGCAGTATTTT. Translated, it gives CAWSVLTDTQYF.

The DNA for the CDR3 is TGTGCCAGCAGCACAAACTACGAGCAGTACTTC. This sequence encodes CASSTNYEQYF. This rearrangement joins TRBV7-9 to TRBJ2-7, with D hard to call. The CDR3 contains 11 residues. CDR1 SEHNR and CDR2 FQNEAQ come from the germline V gene (reference sequence). Trimming took off 5 bases at V and 3 bases at J, with 5 bases between the two ends.

The chain is built from TRBV5-6 and TRBJ1-2, with 11 bases lining up with TRBD1. Germline V gene data show CDR1 as SGHDT and CDR2 as YYEEEE. The ends lost 1 base at V and 8 bases at J; junction bases unmatched: 13. This CDR3 has 17 amino acids. CDR3 DNA: TGTGCCAGCAGCTTGTATCTGGGACAGGGGGGCCAAGGGGGCTACACCTTC. This translates into CASSLYLGQGGQGGYTF.

The chain employs TRBV4-1 and TRBJ1-5, with a possible D match to TRBD1 (6 bases). The V gene's germline CDR1 is MGHRA and CDR2 YSYEKL. The V gene lost 0 bases and the J gene lost 2 bases, with 11 bases spanning the gap. The CDR3 is 16 residues long. CDR3 loop: CASSQELYRGNQPQHF. The CDR3 DNA is TGCGCCAGCAGCCAAGAGCTATACAGGGGCAATCAGCCCCAGCATTTT.

This chain uses TRBV6-5 with TRBJ2-7, with 8 bases identical to TRBD1. Trimming at V came to 5 bases and at J to 0 bases, leaving 6 bases not matched to a gene. The CDR3 length is 15 residues. The germline V gene has CDR1 MNHEY and CDR2 SVGAGI. CDR3 loop: CASSPRQGSSYEQYF. Here the CDR3 DNA reads TGTGCCAGCAGTCCTCGACAGGGGAGCTCCTACGAGCAGTACTTC.

The gene calls are TRBV5-1 and TRBJ2-1; 11 bases fit TRBD2. The V segment lost 4 bases and the J segment 0 bases; nucleotides outside the gene matches: 6. Looked up from germline, CDR1 is SGHRS and CDR2 is YFSETQ. The CDR3 is made up of 17 amino acids. CDR3 amino acids: CASSPSSGGASYNEQFF. Here the CDR3 DNA reads TGCGCCAGCAGCCCGAGTAGCGGGGGGGCCTCCTACAATGAGCAGTTCTTC.

This clone was observed a handful of times. This rearrangement joins TRBV7-6 to TRBJ1-1; TRBD1 is a possible D gene (5 bases). V lost 3 bases and J lost 1, with 9 bases in between. CDR3 length equals 14 residues. Germline V gives CDR1 SGHVS, CDR2 FNYEAQ. The CDR3 spells CASSLGTGNTEAFF. Written as DNA, the CDR3 is TGTGCCAGCAGCTTGGGAACAGGGAACACTGAAGCTTTCTTT.

The CDR3 reads CASSISRAGDSPLHF. The DNA for the CDR3 is TGTGCCAGTAGTATCTCCAGGGCCGGCGATTCACCCCTCCACTTT. V usage is TRBV19 and J usage is TRBJ1-6; weak D call: TRBD1 (5 bases). Germline V gene sequence: CDR1 LNHDA, CDR2 SQIVND (reference sequence). Trimming left V 3 bases short and J 8 bases short, with 14 bases between. The CDR3 is 15 amino acids.

The chain links TRBV5-6 to TRBJ2-2; 7 bases agree with TRBD2. Germline V gene data show CDR1 as SGHDT and CDR2 as YYEEEE. The CDR3 runs 16 residues. The V segment lost 7 bases and the J segment 1 base; nucleotides outside the gene matches: 10. CDR3 residues: CASLSSGGRNTGELFF. As DNA, the CDR3 is TGTGCCAGCCTCAGCAGTGGCGGGAGGAACACCGGGGAGCTGTTTTTT.

The chain employs TRBV4-3 and TRBJ2-7; possible D gene TRBD2, 5 bases. This CDR3 spans 13 amino acids. V lost 2 bases to trimming and J lost 3 bases, with 8 bases between them. Per germline, CDR1 LGHNA and CDR2 YSLEER. CDR3 sequence (DNA): TGCGCCAGCAGCCAATATCGGGGCTACGAGCAGTACTTC. This gives the protein CASSQYRGYEQYF.

This sequence joins TRBV28 and TRBJ2-7; 7 bases match TRBD1. Germline loops: CDR1 MDHEN, CDR2 SYDVKM. This CDR3 spans 15 amino acids. V was pared by 7 bases and J by 3 bases, with 12 bases of the junction left unmatched. DNA for the CDR3: TGTGCCAGCATGTCTGAAGGGGGCGCCGACTACGAGCAGTACTTC. This encodes CASMSEGGADYEQYF.

V and J are TRBV7-2 and TRBJ2-2, with 12 bases that match TRBD1. This CDR3 is 15 amino acids long. V dropped 5 bases and J dropped 7; count of bases not matched to a gene: 5. The germline V gene encodes CDR1 SGHTA and CDR2 FQGNSA. This CDR3 is CASSLGTGGDGELFF. CDR3 nucleotide sequence: TGTGCCAGCAGCCTAGGGACAGGGGGCGACGGGGAGCTGTTTTTT.

The chain has TRBV27 and TRBJ2-1; 8 nucleotides line up with TRBD1. The CDR3 is 15 residues long. V shed 0 bases, J shed 8 bases, and the junction held 6 bases outside the gene matches. Germline V lookup: CDR1 MNHEY, CDR2 SMNVEV (reference sequence). DNA of the CDR3: TGTGCCAGCAGTTTATCGATCGACAGGGGCGATGAGCAGTTCTTC. It translates to CASSLSIDRGDEQFF.

The chain recombines TRBV2 with TRBJ1-2; 9 bases align to TRBD1. The CDR3 contains 14 residues. J was trimmed by 6 bases and V by 1 base; bases with no gene match: 3. Germline loops: CDR1 SNHLY, CDR2 FYNNEI. The DNA of the CDR3 is TGTGCCAGCAGTGAAGGACAGGGGGATAATGGCTACACCTTC. Translated, it gives CASSEGQGDNGYTF. The variable domain in full, completed from reference TRBV2 and TRBJ1-2, reads EPEVTQTPSHQVTQMGQEVILRCVPISNHLYFYWYRQILGQKVEFLVSFYNNEISEKSEIFDDQFSVERPDGSNFTLKIRSTKLEDSAMYFCASSEGQGDNGYTFGSGTRLTVV.

The rearrangement links TRBV28 to TRBJ1-1; D may be TRBD1 (6 bases). Trimming stripped 4 bases from V and 3 bases from J, with 9 bases between. Germline V gene sequence: CDR1 MDHEN, CDR2 SYDVKM. The CDR3 spans 13 residues. In DNA, the CDR3 is TGTGCCAGCAGTTCAACAGGGTACACTGAAGCTTTCTTT. It encodes CASSSTGYTEAFF.

The genes are TRBV19 and TRBJ1-4; D is unclear. The CDR3 runs to 15 residues. The V end was cut by 4 bases, the J end by 8 bases, with 17 bases between. Per the germline V gene, CDR1 is LNHDA and CDR2 is SQIVND (reference sequence). CDR3 in DNA: TGTGCCAGTAGTACCCCTCTCGGGGTTGGAGAAAAACTGTTTTTT. Translated, it gives CASSTPLGVGEKLFF.

CDR3 in amino acids: CASSLWTGSTEAFF. The CDR3, as DNA: TGTGCCAGCAGTTTATGGACAGGGAGCACTGAAGCTTTCTTT. The chain is built from TRBV7-9 and TRBJ1-1; TRBD1 matches 8 bases. With V trimmed by 6 bases and J by 4 bases, 7 bases remained unmatched. Germline V gene lookup returns CDR1 SEHNR and CDR2 FQNEAQ (reference sequence). The CDR3 loop spans 14 amino acids. Full variable domain (outside the CDR3, taken from reference TRBV7-9 and TRBJ1-1): DTGVSQNPRHKITKRGQNVTFRCDPISEHNRLYWYRQTLGQGPEFLTYFQNEAQLEKSRLLSDRFSAERPKGSFSTLEIQRTEQGDSAMYLCASSLWTGSTEAFFGQGTRLTVV.

V and J are TRBV11-2 and TRBJ2-1; D is possibly TRBD1 (8 bases). CDR1 is SGHAT, CDR2 FQNNGV, per germline. CDR3 length: 14 amino acids. The V end was cut by 6 bases, the J end by 8 bases, with 17 bases between. CDR3 loop: CASRGGQAGDEQFF. Written as DNA, the CDR3 is TGTGCCAGCAGGGGGGGACAGGCGGGAGATGAGCAGTTCTTC.

This chain uses TRBV7-8 with TRBJ1-2; 12 bases match TRBD1. CDR1 is SGHVS and CDR2 is FQNEAQ in the germline V gene. Losses at the gene ends were 5 bases for V and 0 bases for J; bases not matched to a gene: 19. The length of the CDR3 is 21 residues. In nucleotides, the CDR3 is TGTGCCAGCAGCCCAGGCCCCCGGGACAGGGGGCGCGGGAGCCCTAACTATGGCTACACCTTC. It yields the protein CASSPGPRDRGRGSPNYGYTF.

CDR3 bases: TGTGCCAGCAGTTTATATCCAGAGAACACTGAAGCTTTCTTT. This encodes CASSLYPENTEAFF. V and J are TRBV27 and TRBJ1-1; D is undetermined. V was shortened by 1 base and J by 1 base, with 7 bases between the two germline ends. Germline V lookup: CDR1 MNHEY, CDR2 SMNVEV (reference sequence). CDR3 length: 14 residues.

The rearrangement joins TRBV5-1 to TRBJ2-5, with 8 bases matching TRBD2. In germline, CDR1 is SGHRS, CDR2 YFSETQ. V was pared by 4 bases and J by 5 bases, with 4 bases of the junction left unmatched. The CDR3 is 13 residues long. In DNA form, the CDR3 reads TGCGCCAGCAGCCGTAGCGGGACGGAGACCCAGTACTTC. This gives the protein CASSRSGTETQYF.

This clone was counted between two and nine times. The chain has TRBV10-2 and TRBJ1-1; unclear D gene. The V end lost 3 bases, the J end lost 11 bases, and 13 bases lay between the germline ends. The length of the CDR3 is 12 residues. Germline V gene sequence: CDR1 WSHSY, CDR2 SAAADI. The CDR3 nucleotides are TGCGCCAGCAGTGATTCGGGGTATCTGGCTTTCTTT. This sequence encodes CASSDSGYLAFF.

This clone was observed a handful of times. The rearrangement links TRBV27 to TRBJ1-1; 8 bases match TRBD1. The CDR3 length is 14 residues. CDR1 MNHEY and CDR2 SMNVEV come from the germline V gene (reference sequence). Trimming at V came to 6 bases and at J to 5 bases, leaving 8 bases not matched to a gene. The CDR3 region is CASRLQGGETEAFF. The CDR3 DNA is TGTGCCAGCAGGCTACAGGGGGGAGAAACTGAAGCTTTCTTT.

The gene calls are TRBV25-1 and TRBJ2-7, with D maybe TRBD1 (6 bases). CDR3 length equals 16 residues. From germline, CDR1 is MGHDK and CDR2 SYGVNS. Deletions cut 4 bases from V and 3 bases from J, with 19 bases between. This chain's CDR3 is CASSASVGTFHYEQYF. CDR3 nucleotide sequence: TGTGCCAGCAGTGCCAGCGTGGGGACATTCCACTACGAGCAGTACTTC.

V usage is TRBV4-2 and J usage is TRBJ1-2; D is perhaps TRBD1 (6 bases). The CDR3 runs 13 residues. CDR1 LGHNA and CDR2 YNFKEQ come from the germline V gene. Trimming shortened V by 0 bases and J by 8 bases, and 10 bases separated the two germline ends. The CDR3 DNA is TGTGCCAGCAGCCAAGAAACAGGGCCGGGCTACACCTTC. Protein: CASSQETGPGYTF.